This T cell receptor (beta chain) was sequenced for a study of identical twins. MiXCR, applied by TCRdb to the 5' RACE reads, yields one record per CDR3 protein. Of approximately 500,000 distinct CDR3 sequences in the sample, approximately 16% were seen once. The CDR3 consists of 15 residues. The germline CDR1 and CDR2 sequences are LGHDT and YNNKEL (reference sequence). Trimming took off 4 bases at V and 5 bases at J, with 17 bases between the two ends. Separately, the same data were catalogued under a study of yellow fever vaccine responses in identical twins.

The clonotype was recovered from a woman between 18 and 29 years old in good health. The chain employs TRBV3-1 and TRBJ2-5, with D uncertain. The sequenced material came from CD4+ T cells sorted from blood. The CDR3 is CASSLSTMLWETQYF. In DNA form, the CDR3 reads TGTGCCAGCAGCCTATCCACGATGCTGTGGGAGACCCAGTACTTC.